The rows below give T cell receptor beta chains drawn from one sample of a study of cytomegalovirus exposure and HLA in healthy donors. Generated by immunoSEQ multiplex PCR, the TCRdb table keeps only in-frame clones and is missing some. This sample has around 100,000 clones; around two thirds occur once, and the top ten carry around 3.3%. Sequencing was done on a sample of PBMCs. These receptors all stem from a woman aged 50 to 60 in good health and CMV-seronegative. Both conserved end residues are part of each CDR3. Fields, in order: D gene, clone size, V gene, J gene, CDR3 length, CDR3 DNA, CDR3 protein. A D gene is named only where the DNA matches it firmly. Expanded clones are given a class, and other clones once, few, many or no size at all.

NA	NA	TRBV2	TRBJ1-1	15	TGTGCCAGCCGCGGGGGGGCAGGGACGAACACTGAAGCTTTCTTT	CASRGGAGTNTEAFF
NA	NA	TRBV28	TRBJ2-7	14	TGTGCCAGCAGTTTGTGGTCGGGGGCCTACGAGCAGTACTTC	CASSLWSGAYEQYF
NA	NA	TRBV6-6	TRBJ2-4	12	TGTGCCAGCAGTCAGTCAATGTACATTCAGTACTTC	CASSQSMYIQYF
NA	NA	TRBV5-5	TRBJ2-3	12	TGTGCCAGCAGCATAGGGGCAGATACGCAGTATTTT	CASSIGADTQYF
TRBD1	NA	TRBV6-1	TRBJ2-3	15	TGTGCCAGCAGTGAACGACAGGGTAGCACAGATACGCAGTATTTT	CASSERQGSTDTQYF
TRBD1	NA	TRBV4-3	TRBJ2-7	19	TGCGCCAGCAGCCAATCAGCAGGGGAATCCGGGACAGGGAACTACGAGCAGTACTTC	CASSQSAGESGTGNYEQYF
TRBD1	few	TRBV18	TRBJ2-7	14	TGTGCCAGCTCACCACCGGGACAGGGCGGCGAGCAGTACTTC	CASSPPGQGGEQYF
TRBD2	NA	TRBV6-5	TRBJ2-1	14	TGTGCCAGCAGGGAGGGACTACCCTACAATGAGCAGTTCTTC	CASREGLPYNEQFF
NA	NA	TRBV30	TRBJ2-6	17	TGTGCCTGGAGCCCTATTAACAGGCTCTCTGGGGCCAACGTCCTGACTTTC	CAWSPINRLSGANVLTF
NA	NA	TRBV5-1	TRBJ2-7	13	TGCGCCAGCAGCATCAATACAGGTTCAGAGCAGTACTTC	CASSINTGSEQYF
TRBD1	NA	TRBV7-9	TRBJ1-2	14	TGTGCCAGCAGCTTGGGACAGGTAAAGAATGGCTACACCTTC	CASSLGQVKNGYTF
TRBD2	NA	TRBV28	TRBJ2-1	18	TGTGCCAGCAGTTTAGGGTTTTGGACTAGCGGGAGGGTATATGAGCAGTTCTTC	CASSLGFWTSGRVYEQFF
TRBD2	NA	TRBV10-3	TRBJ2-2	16	TGTGCCATCACCACAGGAGCGGGAGTTGAAACCGGGGAGCTGTTTTTT	CAITTGAGVETGELFF
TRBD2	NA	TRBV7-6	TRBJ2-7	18	TGTGCCAGCAGCTTCGGACTAGCGGGAGGTTCTAGCTCCTACGAGCAGTACTTC	CASSFGLAGGSSSYEQYF
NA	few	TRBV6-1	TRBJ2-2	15	TGTGCCAGCAGTACAGGTAGCCCGAACACCGGGGAGCTGTTTTTT	CASSTGSPNTGELFF
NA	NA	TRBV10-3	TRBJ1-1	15	TGTGCCATCAGTGAGTCCCCGGGTTCAGGGGTAGAAGCTTTCTTT	CAISESPGSGVEAFF
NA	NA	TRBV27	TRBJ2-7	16	TGTGCCAGCAGTTGGTCCCGCCCCCGAACTCACTACGAGCAGTACTTC	CASSWSRPRTHYEQYF
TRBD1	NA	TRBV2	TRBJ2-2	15	TGTGCCAGCAGTGGACAGGGCGCGGACACCGGGGAGCTGTTTTTT	CASSGQGADTGELFF
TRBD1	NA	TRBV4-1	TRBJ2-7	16	TGCGCCAGCAGCCCTACCGCAACAGGGGGCTCCTACGAGCAGTACTTC	CASSPTATGGSYEQYF
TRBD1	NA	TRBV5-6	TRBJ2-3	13	TGTGCCAGCACCACAGGGACAGGGGATACGCAGTATTTT	CASTTGTGDTQYF
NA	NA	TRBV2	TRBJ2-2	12	TGTGCCAGCAGTGTCGACACCGGGGAGCTGTTTTTT	CASSVDTGELFF
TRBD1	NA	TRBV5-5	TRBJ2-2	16	TGTGCCAGCAGCAAAGGACAGGGCGCCAACACCGGGGAGCTGTTTTTT	CASSKGQGANTGELFF
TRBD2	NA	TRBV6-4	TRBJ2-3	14	TGTGCCAGCAAAACTAGCGGGGGGGCAGATACGCAGTATTTT	CASKTSGGADTQYF
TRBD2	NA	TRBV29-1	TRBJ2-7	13	TGCAGCGTAGGGACTAGCTACTCCTACGAGCAGTACTTC	CSVGTSYSYEQYF
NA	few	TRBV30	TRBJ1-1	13	TGTGCCTGGAGTGTATGGGCAGACAAAGAAGCTTTCTTT	CAWSVWADKEAFF
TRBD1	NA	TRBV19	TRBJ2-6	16	TGTGCCAGTAGCGGGCAGGGGGCATCTGGGGCCAACGTCCTGACTTTC	CASSGQGASGANVLTF
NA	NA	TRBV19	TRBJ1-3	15	TGTGCCAGTAGTATAGTGGTTGGGGAGGCAAACACCATATATTTT	CASSIVVGEANTIYF
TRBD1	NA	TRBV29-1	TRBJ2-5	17	TGCAGCGTTGAAGATCGCCGCGGGACAGGGTTTAGGGAGACCCAGTACTTC	CSVEDRRGTGFRETQYF
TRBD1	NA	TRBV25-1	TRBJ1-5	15	TGTGCCAGCAGTGCGCCCGGACAGGGGTACCAGCCCCAGCATTTT	CASSAPGQGYQPQHF
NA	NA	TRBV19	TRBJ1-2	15	TGTGCCAGTAGTATTAACGGACTTCGGAGCTATGGCTACACCTTC	CASSINGLRSYGYTF
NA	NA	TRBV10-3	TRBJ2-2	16	TGTGCCATCAGTGACCTGTTGACAAGGAACACCGGGGAGCTGTTTTTT	CAISDLLTRNTGELFF
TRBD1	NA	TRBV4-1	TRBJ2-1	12	TGCGCCAGCAGGGGACAGGGTAATGAGCAGTTCTTC	CASRGQGNEQFF
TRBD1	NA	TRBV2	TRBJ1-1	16	TGTGCCAGCAGAGCCGGGACAGGGGAGGTGAACACTGAAGCTTTCTTT	CASRAGTGEVNTEAFF
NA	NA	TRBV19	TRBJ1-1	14	TGTGCCAGTAGTATAGTGGCGGGTCGGGTTGAAGCTTTCTTT	CASSIVAGRVEAFF
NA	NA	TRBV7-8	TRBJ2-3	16	TGTGCCAGCAGCTTAGTTAGGCGGGAAGAAAGGTATACGCAGTATTTT	CASSLVRREERYTQYF
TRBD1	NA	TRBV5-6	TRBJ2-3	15	TGTGCCAGCAGCCCTTACAGGGGGGTAACAGATACGCAGTATTTT	CASSPYRGVTDTQYF